This is a list of T cell receptor beta chains from one sample in a study of T cells in Graves' hyperthyroidism and ophthalmopathy. In TCRdb, the multiplex PCR reads were re-called with MiXCR into one record per CDR3 protein. This sample has more than 350,000 distinct CDR3 sequences, with about 15% found just once. Sequencing input: blood. All receptors come from a woman in her sixties or seventies with Graves' ophthalmopathy. Both conserved end residues are trimmed from each CDR3. Each record gives: J gene, CDR3 length, V gene, CDR3 protein.

j_call: TRBJ1-1
cdr3_length: 13
v_call: TRBV20-1
cdr3_aa: SARRGEFSNTEAF

j_call: TRBJ2-7
cdr3_length: 12
v_call: TRBV2
cdr3_aa: ASSDSSAEVEQY

j_call: TRBJ1-1
cdr3_length: 15
v_call: TRBV20-1
cdr3_aa: SARDYPGGEMNTEAF

j_call: TRBJ2-2
cdr3_length: 13
v_call: TRBV7-6
cdr3_aa: ASSLSGRITGELF

j_call: TRBJ1-1
cdr3_length: 12
v_call: TRBV5-1
cdr3_aa: ASSTTGIRTEAF

j_call: TRBJ1-1
cdr3_length: 11
v_call: TRBV19
cdr3_aa: ASKGHVNTEAF

j_call: TRBJ2-2
cdr3_length: 13
v_call: TRBV19
cdr3_aa: ASRPSGTESRELF

j_call: TRBJ1-2
cdr3_length: 12
v_call: TRBV2
cdr3_aa: ASREILGDYGYT

j_call: TRBJ2-6
cdr3_length: 13
v_call: TRBV28
cdr3_aa: ASSLGFSGANVLT

j_call: TRBJ1-4
cdr3_length: 11
v_call: TRBV7-2
cdr3_aa: ASSPDGEKKLF

j_call: TRBJ2-3
cdr3_length: 12
v_call: TRBV28
cdr3_aa: ASTRDSFTDTQY

j_call: TRBJ2-1
cdr3_length: 13
v_call: TRBV20-1
cdr3_aa: SARVPGSSYNEQF

j_call: TRBJ1-4
cdr3_length: 13
v_call: TRBV28
cdr3_aa: ASSLYGAPNEKLF

j_call: TRBJ1-1
cdr3_length: 13
v_call: TRBV27
cdr3_aa: ASSFLGEGGTEAF

j_call: TRBJ2-1
cdr3_length: 10
v_call: TRBV12-5
cdr3_aa: ASGLALGEQF

j_call: TRBJ1-6
cdr3_length: 12
v_call: TRBV30
cdr3_aa: AWNSDRYNSPLH

j_call: TRBJ1-1
cdr3_length: 11
v_call: TRBV5-1
cdr3_aa: ASSLAWEGRTF

j_call: TRBJ2-1
cdr3_length: 13
v_call: TRBV29-1
cdr3_aa: SVEDRSGLYNEQF

j_call: TRBJ1-5
cdr3_length: 12
v_call: TRBV6-1
cdr3_aa: ASSSRDGNQPQH

j_call: TRBJ2-7
cdr3_length: 11
v_call: TRBV12-3/TRBV12-4
cdr3_aa: ASSVRPNTEQY

j_call: TRBJ2-7
cdr3_length: 12
v_call: TRBV6-6
cdr3_aa: ASSYGAGTYEQY

j_call: TRBJ2-7
cdr3_length: 12
v_call: TRBV2
cdr3_aa: ASRGTGLTYEQY

j_call: TRBJ2-2
cdr3_length: 10
v_call: TRBV5-4
cdr3_aa: ASSWDAGELF

j_call: TRBJ2-6
cdr3_length: 13
v_call: TRBV4-2
cdr3_aa: ASSPGTGGANVLT

j_call: TRBJ2-7
cdr3_length: 12
v_call: TRBV19
cdr3_aa: ASGNSGSAGEQY

j_call: TRBJ2-7
cdr3_length: 10
v_call: TRBV7-3
cdr3_aa: ASSFEGYEQY

j_call: TRBJ1-1
cdr3_length: 9
v_call: TRBV7-9
cdr3_aa: ASSPQSEAF

j_call: TRBJ2-7
cdr3_length: 11
v_call: TRBV27
cdr3_aa: ASKELAGAEQY

j_call: TRBJ2-7
cdr3_length: 16
v_call: TRBV7-8
cdr3_aa: ASSPPGLAGTSSYEQY

j_call: TRBJ2-7
cdr3_length: 10
v_call: TRBV10-3
cdr3_aa: AISDTDYEQY

j_call: TRBJ2-5
cdr3_length: 12
v_call: TRBV7-9
cdr3_aa: ASRPEAGEETQY

j_call: TRBJ2-5
cdr3_length: 12
v_call: TRBV6-1
cdr3_aa: ASSDQGYGETQY

j_call: TRBJ2-1
cdr3_length: 12
v_call: TRBV10-3
cdr3_aa: AINRGQGYNEQF

j_call: TRBJ2-7
cdr3_length: 10
v_call: TRBV13
cdr3_aa: ASSKDHYEQY

j_call: TRBJ1-2
cdr3_length: 11
v_call: TRBV27
cdr3_aa: ASSFGRYYGYT

j_call: TRBJ2-6
cdr3_length: 14
v_call: TRBV5-1
cdr3_aa: ASSLEVGDGANVLT

j_call: TRBJ1-2
cdr3_length: 10
v_call: TRBV15
cdr3_aa: ATSVTGGGYT

j_call: TRBJ1-1
cdr3_length: 12
v_call: TRBV27
cdr3_aa: ASSLFGVNTEAF

j_call: TRBJ2-1
cdr3_length: 13
v_call: TRBV7-8
cdr3_aa: ASSFQREAYNEQF

j_call: TRBJ1-2
cdr3_length: 13
v_call: TRBV28
cdr3_aa: ASSLLGGQENGYT

j_call: TRBJ2-3
cdr3_length: 15
v_call: TRBV6-1
cdr3_aa: ASSALSTGSPTDTQY

j_call: TRBJ1-4
cdr3_length: 11
v_call: TRBV3-1
cdr3_aa: ASSHRGQSKLF

j_call: TRBJ1-6
cdr3_length: 12
v_call: TRBV5-1
cdr3_aa: ASSLNRGNSPLH

j_call: TRBJ1-4
cdr3_length: 14
v_call: TRBV28
cdr3_aa: ASSLWGRGGGEKLF